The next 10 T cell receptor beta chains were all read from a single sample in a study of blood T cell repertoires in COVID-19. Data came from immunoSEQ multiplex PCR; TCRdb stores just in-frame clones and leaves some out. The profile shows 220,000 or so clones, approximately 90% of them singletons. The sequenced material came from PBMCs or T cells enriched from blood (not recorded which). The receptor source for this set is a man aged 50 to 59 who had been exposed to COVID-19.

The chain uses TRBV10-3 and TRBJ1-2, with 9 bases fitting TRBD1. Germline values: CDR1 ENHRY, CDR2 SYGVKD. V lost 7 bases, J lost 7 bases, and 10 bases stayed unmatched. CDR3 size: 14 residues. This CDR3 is CAITYTGGASGYTF. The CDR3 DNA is TGTGCCATCACCTACACAGGGGGCGCATCTGGCTACACCTTC.

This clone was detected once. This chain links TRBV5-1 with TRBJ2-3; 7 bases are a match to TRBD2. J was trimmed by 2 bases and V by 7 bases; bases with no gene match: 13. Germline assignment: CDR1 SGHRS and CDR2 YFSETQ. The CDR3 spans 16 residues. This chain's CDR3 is CASGEGPGLNTDTQYF. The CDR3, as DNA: TGCGCCAGCGGGGAGGGTCCGGGACTGAACACAGATACGCAGTATTTT.

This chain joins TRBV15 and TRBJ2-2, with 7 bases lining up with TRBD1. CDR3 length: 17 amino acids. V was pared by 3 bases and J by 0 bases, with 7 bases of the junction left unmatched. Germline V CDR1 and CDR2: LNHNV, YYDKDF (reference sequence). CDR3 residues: CATSSPRTGANTGELFF. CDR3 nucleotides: TGTGCCACCAGCAGCCCGAGGACAGGAGCGAACACCGGGGAGCTGTTTTTT.

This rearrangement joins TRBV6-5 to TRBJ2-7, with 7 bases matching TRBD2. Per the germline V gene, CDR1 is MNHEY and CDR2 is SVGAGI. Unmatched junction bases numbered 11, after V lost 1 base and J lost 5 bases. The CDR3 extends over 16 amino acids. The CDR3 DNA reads TGTGCCAGCAGTTACTGGGGAGGGGTGCGTTTCGACGAGCAGTACTTC. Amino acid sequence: CASSYWGGVRFDEQYF.

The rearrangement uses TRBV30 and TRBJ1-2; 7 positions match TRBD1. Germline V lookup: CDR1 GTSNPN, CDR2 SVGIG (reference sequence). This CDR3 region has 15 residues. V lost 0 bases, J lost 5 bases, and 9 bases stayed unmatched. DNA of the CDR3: TGTGCCTGGAGTGTCTACTTTGGGACAGAATATGGCTACACCTTC. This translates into CAWSVYFGTEYGYTF.

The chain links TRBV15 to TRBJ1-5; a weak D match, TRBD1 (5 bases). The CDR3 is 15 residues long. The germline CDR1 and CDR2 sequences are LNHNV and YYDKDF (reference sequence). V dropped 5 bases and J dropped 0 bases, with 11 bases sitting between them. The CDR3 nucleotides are TGTGCCACCAGCTTACGACAGTATAGCAATCAGCCCCAGCATTTT. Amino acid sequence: CATSLRQYSNQPQHF. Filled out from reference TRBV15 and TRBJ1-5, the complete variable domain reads DAMVIQNPRYQVTQFGKPVTLSCSQTLNHNVMYWYQQKSSQAPKLLFHYYDKDFNNEADTPDNFQSRRPNTSFCFLDIRSPGLGDTAMYLCATSLRQYSNQPQHFGDGTRLSIL.

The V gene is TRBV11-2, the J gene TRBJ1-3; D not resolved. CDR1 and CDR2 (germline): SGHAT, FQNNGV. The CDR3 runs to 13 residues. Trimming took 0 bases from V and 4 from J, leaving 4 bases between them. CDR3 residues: CASSLERGNTIYF. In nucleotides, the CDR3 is TGTGCCAGCAGCTTAGAGAGGGGAAACACCATATATTTT.

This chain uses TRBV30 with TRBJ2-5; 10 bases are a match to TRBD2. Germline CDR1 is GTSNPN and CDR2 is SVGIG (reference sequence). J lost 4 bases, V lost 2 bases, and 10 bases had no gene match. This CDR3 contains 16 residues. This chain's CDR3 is CAWSLAGATQGETQYF. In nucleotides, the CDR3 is TGTGCCTGGAGTCTAGCGGGAGCGACACAGGGAGAGACCCAGTACTTC.

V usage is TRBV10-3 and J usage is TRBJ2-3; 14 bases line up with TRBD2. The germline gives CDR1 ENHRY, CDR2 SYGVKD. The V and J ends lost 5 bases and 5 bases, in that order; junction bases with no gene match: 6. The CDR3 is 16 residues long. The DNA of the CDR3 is TGTGCCATCAGTCAGGGACTAGCGGGAGAAAAAGATACGCAGTATTTT. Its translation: CAISQGLAGEKDTQYF.

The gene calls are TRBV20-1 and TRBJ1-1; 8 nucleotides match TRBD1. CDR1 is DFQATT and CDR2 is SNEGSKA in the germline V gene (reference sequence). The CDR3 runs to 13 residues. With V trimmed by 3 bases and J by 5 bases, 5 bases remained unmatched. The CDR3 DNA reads TGCAGTGCTAGTTTACAGGGGGTGACTGAAGCTTTCTTT. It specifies CSASLQGVTEAFF.